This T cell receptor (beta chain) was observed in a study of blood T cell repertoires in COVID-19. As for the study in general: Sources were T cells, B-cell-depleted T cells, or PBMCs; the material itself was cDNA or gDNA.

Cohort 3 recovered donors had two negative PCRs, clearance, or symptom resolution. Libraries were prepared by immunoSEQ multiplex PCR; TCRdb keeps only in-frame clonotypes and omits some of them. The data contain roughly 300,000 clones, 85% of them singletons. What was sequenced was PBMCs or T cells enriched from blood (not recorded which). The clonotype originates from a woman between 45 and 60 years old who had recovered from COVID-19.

CDR3 in amino acids: CAWSLTGGYTDTQYF. CDR3 nucleotides: TGTGCCTGGAGCCTGACAGGGGGGTACACAGATACGCAGTATTTT. The genes are TRBV30 and TRBJ2-3, with TRBD1 matching over 9 bases. The CDR3 is made up of 15 amino acids. Germline assignment: CDR1 GTSNPN and CDR2 SVGIG (reference sequence). V was pared by 3 bases and J by 2 bases, with 6 bases of the junction left unmatched. The full variable domain, completed using reference TRBV30 and TRBJ2-3, is SQTIHQWPATLVQPVGSPLSLECTVEGTSNPNLYWYRQAAGRGLQLLFYSVGIGQISSEVPQNLSASRPQDRQFILSSKKLLLSDSGFYLCAWSLTGGYTDTQYFGPGTRLTVL.